Here is one TCR beta chain with its context. Its antigen is unknown. Scientists amplified the TCR beta CDR3 regions from RNA transcripts. Scientists carried out first-round RT-PCR using HTBI primers and then a second-round multiplex PCR. MiXCR, applied by TCRdb to the multiplex PCR reads, yields one record per CDR3 protein. The sample includes approximately 160,000 distinct CDR3 sequences, 30% to 45% of them seen just once. The record originates from a study of Graves' ophthalmopathy and Graves' hyperthyroidism. Across the study: Blood was drawn at initial diagnosis, before any treatment.

In this cohort, patients with other autoimmune diseases, uncontrolled infections, pregnancy or lactation were excluded. The authors diagnosed from clinical symptoms, serum thyroxine, TRAb, thyroid ultrasound and orbital computed tomography. Germline CDR1 reads GTSNPN; CDR2 reads SVGIG (reference sequence). The CDR3 runs 14 residues. V lost 4 bases, J lost 4 bases, and 7 bases stayed unmatched. Findings of the study overall: Blood shared most expanded thyroid clonotypes above 0.001 frequency.

The sequence was collected from a man aged 25 to 40 with Graves' ophthalmopathy. Sequenced sample: peripheral blood. The rearrangement links TRBV30 to TRBJ2-4, with 7 nucleotides matching TRBD1. The CDR3 sequence: CAWTPNRGKNIQYF. In DNA, the CDR3 is TGTGCCTGGACCCCGAACAGGGGTAAAAACATTCAGTACTTC.